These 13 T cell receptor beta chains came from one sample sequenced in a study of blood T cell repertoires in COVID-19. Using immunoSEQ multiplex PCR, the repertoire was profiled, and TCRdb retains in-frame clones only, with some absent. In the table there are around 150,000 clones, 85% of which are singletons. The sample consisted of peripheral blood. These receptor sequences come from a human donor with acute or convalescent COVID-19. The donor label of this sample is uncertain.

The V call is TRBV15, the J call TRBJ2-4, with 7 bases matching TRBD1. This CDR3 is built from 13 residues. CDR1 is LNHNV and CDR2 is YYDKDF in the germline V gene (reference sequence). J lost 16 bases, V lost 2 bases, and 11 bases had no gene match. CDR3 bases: TGTGCCACCAGCAGACCCCAAGTGGGACAGCGTTACTTC. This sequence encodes CATSRPQVGQRYF.

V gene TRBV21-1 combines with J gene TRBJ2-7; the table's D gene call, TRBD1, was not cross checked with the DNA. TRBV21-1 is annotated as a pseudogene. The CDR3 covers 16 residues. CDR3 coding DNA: TGTGCCAGCAGCGTCAACCCCGGGACAGGGCTGAACGAGCAGTACTTC. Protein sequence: CASSVNPGTGLNEQYF.

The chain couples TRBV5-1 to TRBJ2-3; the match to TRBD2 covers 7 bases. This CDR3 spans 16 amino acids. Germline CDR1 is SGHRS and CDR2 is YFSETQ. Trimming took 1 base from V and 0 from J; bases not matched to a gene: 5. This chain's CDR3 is CASSLSTGGSTDTQYF. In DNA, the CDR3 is TGCGCCAGCAGCTTGTCTACGGGGGGTAGCACAGATACGCAGTATTTT.

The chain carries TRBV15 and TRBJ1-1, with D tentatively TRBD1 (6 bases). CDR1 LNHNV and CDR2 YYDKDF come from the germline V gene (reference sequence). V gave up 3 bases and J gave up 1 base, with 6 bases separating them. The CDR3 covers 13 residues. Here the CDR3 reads CATSRTGNTEAFF. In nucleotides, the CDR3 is TGTGCCACCAGCAGGACAGGGAACACTGAAGCTTTCTTT. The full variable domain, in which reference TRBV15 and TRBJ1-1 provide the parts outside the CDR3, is DAMVIQNPRYQVTQFGKPVTLSCSQTLNHNVMYWYQQKSSQAPKLLFHYYDKDFNNEADTPDNFQSRRPNTSFCFLDIRSPGLGDTAMYLCATSRTGNTEAFFGQGTRLTVV.

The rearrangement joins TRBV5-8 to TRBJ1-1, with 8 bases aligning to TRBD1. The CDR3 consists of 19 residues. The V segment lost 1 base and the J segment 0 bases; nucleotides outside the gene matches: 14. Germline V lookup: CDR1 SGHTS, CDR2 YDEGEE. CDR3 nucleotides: TGTGCCAGCAGCTTGAGTTTTCGGACAGGGCGAAGCTTGAACACTGAAGCTTTCTTT. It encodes CASSLSFRTGRSLNTEAFF. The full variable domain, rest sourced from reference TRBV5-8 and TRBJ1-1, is EAGVTQSPTHLIKTRGQQATLRCSPISGHTSVYWYQQALGLGLQFLLWYDEGEERNRGNFPPRFSGRQFPNYSSELNVNALELEDSALYLCASSLSFRTGRSLNTEAFFGQGTRLTVV.

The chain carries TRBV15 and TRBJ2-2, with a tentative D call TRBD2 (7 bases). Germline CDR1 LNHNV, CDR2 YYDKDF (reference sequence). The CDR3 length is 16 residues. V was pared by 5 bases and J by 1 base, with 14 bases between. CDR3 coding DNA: TGTGCCACCAGCGCTTTCGGGGGGCAGAACACCGGGGAGCTGTTTTTT. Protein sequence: CATSAFGGQNTGELFF.

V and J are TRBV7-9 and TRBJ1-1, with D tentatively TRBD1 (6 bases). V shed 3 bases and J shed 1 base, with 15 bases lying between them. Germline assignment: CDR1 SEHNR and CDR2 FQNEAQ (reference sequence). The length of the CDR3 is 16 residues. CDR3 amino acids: CASSFPNRESNTEAFF. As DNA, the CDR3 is TGTGCCAGCAGCTTCCCGAACAGGGAATCGAACACTGAAGCTTTCTTT.

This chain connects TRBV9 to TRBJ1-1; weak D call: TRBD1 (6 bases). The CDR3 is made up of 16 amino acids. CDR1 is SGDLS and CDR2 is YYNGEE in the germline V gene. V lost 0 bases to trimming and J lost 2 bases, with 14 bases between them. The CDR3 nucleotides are TGTGCCAGCAGCGTAGAGGGACAACCACGTAACACTGAAGCTTTCTTT. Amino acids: CASSVEGQPRNTEAFF.

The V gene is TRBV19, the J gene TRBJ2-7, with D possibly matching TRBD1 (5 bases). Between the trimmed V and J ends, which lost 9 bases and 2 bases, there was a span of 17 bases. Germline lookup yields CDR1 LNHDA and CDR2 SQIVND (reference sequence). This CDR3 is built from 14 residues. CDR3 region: CASMPGIPPYEQYF. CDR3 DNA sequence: TGTGCCAGCATGCCAGGGATCCCCCCCTACGAGCAGTACTTC.

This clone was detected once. The CDR3 sequence: CASSSDPLRFVAGLQETQYF. CDR3 nucleotides: TGTGCCAGCAGCTCCGACCCCCTTAGGTTTGTGGCGGGGCTACAAGAGACCCAGTACTTC. The rearrangement joins TRBV7-8 to TRBJ2-5, with a possible D match to TRBD2 (6 bases). This CDR3 is built from 20 residues. Germline V gene sequence: CDR1 SGHVS, CDR2 FQNEAQ. The V end lost 4 bases, the J end lost 2 bases, and 29 bases lay between the germline ends.

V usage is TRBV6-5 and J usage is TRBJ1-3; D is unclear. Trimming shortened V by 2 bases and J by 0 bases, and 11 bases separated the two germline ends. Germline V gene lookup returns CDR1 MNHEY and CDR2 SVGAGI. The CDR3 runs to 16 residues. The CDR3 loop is CASSYTRRVSGNTIYF. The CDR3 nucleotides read TGTGCCAGCAGTTACACCCGCCGGGTCTCTGGAAACACCATATATTTT.

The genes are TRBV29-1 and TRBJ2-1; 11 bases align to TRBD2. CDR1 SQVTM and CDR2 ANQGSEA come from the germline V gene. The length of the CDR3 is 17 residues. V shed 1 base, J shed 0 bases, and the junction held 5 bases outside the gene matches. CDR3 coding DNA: TGCAGCGTTGAAGGACTAGCGGGGCCGAGCTCCTACAATGAGCAGTTCTTC. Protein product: CSVEGLAGPSSYNEQFF.

Here the CDR3 reads CASTREVNSGNTIYF. For the CDR3, the DNA is TGTGCCAGCACCAGGGAGGTGAACTCTGGAAACACCATATATTTT. The chain employs TRBV2 and TRBJ1-3; possible D gene TRBD1, 5 bases. The germline V and J ends were trimmed by 7 bases and 0 bases, with 13 bases remaining between them. The CDR3 sequence is 15 residues long. Germline lookup yields CDR1 SNHLY and CDR2 FYNNEI.